This T cell receptor beta chain was identified during a study of T cells in Graves' hyperthyroidism and ophthalmopathy. Study-wide results and caveats: Blood also held most thyroid clonotypes expanded beyond 0.001. Median prediction lead before ophthalmopathy onset was 5.5 to 7 months with the model.

From approximately 9.5 ml of fresh peripheral blood, PBMCs were isolated. RNA transcripts served as the template for amplifying TCR beta CDR3 regions. Researchers ran a first-round RT-PCR on the TCR CDR3 using the HTBI primer set. TCRdb re-called the multiplex PCR reads through MiXCR, storing one row per CDR3 protein. The data hold hundreds of thousands of distinct CDR3 sequences, with 20% to 25% observed a single time. On this clonotype itself: No antigen is known for it.

V shed 8 bases and J 0 bases; nucleotides not matched to a gene: 11. The length of the CDR3 is 17 residues. Germline CDR1 LNHDA, CDR2 SQIVND (reference sequence). The source material was blood. The TCR sequence derives from a woman in her 70s with Graves' ophthalmopathy. The rearrangement links TRBV19 to TRBJ1-5; TRBD1 aligns across 9 bases. CDR3 sequence reads: CASQIGTGKYSNQPQHF. The CDR3 DNA reads as TGTGCCAGTCAGATCGGGACAGGGAAATATAGCAATCAGCCCCAGCATTTT.